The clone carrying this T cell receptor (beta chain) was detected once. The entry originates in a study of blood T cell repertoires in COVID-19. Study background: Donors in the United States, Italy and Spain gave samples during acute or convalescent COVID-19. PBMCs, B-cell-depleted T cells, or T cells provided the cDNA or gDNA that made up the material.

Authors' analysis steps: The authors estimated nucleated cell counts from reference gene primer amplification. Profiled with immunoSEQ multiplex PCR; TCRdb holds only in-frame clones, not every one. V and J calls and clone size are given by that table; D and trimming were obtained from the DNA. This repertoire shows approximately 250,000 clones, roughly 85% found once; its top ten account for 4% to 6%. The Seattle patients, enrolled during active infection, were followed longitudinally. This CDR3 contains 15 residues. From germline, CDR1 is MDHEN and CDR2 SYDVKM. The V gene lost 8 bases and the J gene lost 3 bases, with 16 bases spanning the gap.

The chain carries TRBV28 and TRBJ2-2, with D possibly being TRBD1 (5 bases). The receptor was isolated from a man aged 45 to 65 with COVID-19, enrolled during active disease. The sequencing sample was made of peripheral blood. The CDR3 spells CASCLSQGYTGELFF. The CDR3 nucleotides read TGTGCCAGCTGCCTAAGTCAGGGTTACACCGGGGAGCTGTTTTTT.